The entry that follows covers one T cell receptor (beta chain) sequence. Its antigen is undetermined. The CDR3 length is 16 residues. V was clipped by 0 bases and J by 0 bases, with 7 bases between them. In germline, CDR1 is SGHNT, CDR2 YYREEE (reference sequence). This sample is drawn from a study of cytomegalovirus exposure and HLA in healthy donors. Study-wide findings and caveats: HLA alleles were associated with some 16,000 TCR beta sequences in a later analysis at 0.05 false discovery rate. Researchers reported in a later analysis that a missense DCLRE1C variant was tied to TCR beta V- and J-gene trimming.

The PCR had 60 Vbeta and 13 Jbeta primers. Only in-frame clones appear in the TCRdb table, and some are missing; sequencing was by immunoSEQ multiplex PCR. The sample holds 100,000 to 120,000 clones, 69% seen once. Donors counted as nominally healthy when sampled, yet unrecorded immune exposures were likely. The source is a man younger than 45 in good health and CMV-seronegative. Sequencing was done on a sample of PBMCs. The chain employs TRBV5-4 and TRBJ2-6; D gene uncertain. In DNA form, the CDR3 reads TGTGCCAGCAGCTTGGACAGTGTCTCTGGGGCCAACGTCCTGACTTTC. Translation: CASSLDSVSGANVLTF.